This T cell receptor beta chain was found in a study of blood T cell repertoires in COVID-19. Libraries were prepared by immunoSEQ multiplex PCR; TCRdb keeps only in-frame clonotypes and omits some of them. The table lists approximately 61,000 clones, 70% to 90% of them singletons, with less than 6.5% in the top ten. CDR1 and CDR2 from the germline V gene are SGHTA and FQGNSA. The CDR3 is made up of 14 amino acids. V dropped 4 bases and J dropped 4 bases, with 11 bases sitting between them. This TCR was sampled from a man aged 65 to 79 with acute or convalescent COVID-19. The sequenced sample consisted of peripheral blood. The rearrangement joins TRBV7-2 to TRBJ2-1; D possibly corresponds to TRBD2 (6 bases). The chain's CDR3 is CASSYLAGYNEQFF. The DNA of the CDR3 is TGTGCCAGCAGCTACCTGGCGGGGTACAATGAGCAGTTCTTC.